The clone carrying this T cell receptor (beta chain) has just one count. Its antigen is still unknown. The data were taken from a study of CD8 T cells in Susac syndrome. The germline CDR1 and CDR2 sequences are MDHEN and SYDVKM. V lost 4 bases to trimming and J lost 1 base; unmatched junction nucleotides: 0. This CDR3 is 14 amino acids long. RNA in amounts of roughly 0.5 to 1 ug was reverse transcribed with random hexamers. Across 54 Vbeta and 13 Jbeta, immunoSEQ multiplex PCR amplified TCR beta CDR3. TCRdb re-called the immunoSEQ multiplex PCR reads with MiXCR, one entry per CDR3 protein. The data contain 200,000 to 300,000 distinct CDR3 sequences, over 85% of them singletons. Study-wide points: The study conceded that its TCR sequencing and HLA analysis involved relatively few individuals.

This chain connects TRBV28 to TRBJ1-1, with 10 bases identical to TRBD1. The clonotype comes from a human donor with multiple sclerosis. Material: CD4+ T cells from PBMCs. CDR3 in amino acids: CASSWTGGNTEAFF. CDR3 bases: TGTGCCAGCAGTTGGACAGGGGGGAACACTGAAGCTTTCTTT.